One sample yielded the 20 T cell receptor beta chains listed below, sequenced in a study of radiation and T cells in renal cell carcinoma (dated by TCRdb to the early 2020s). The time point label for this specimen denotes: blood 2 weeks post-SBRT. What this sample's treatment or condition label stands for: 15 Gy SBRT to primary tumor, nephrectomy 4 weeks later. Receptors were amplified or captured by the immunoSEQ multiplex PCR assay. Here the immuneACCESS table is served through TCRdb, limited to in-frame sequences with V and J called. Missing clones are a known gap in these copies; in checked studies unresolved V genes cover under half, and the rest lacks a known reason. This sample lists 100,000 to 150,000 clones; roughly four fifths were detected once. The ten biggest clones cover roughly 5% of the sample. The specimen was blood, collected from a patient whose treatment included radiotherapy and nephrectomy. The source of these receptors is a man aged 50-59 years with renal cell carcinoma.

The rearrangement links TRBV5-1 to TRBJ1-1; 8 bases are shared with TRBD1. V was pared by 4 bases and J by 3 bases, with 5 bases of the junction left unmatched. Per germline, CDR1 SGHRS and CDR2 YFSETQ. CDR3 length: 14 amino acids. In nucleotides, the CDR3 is TGCGCCAGCAGCCTGGGACAGGTGGACACTGAAGCTTTCTTT. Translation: CASSLGQVDTEAFF.

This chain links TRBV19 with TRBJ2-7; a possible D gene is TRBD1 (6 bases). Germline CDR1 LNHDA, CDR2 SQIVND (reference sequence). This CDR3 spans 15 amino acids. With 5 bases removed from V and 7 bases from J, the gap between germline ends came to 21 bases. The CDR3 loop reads CASSSGRDTMGEQYF. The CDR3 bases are TGTGCCAGTAGTTCTGGCAGGGACACCATGGGGGAGCAGTACTTC.

The CDR3 region has the DNA TGCGCCAGCAGCCCGACCGGGACGGATCAGCCCCAGCATTTT. It yields the protein CASSPTGTDQPQHF. This chain connects TRBV5-1 to TRBJ1-5, with D perhaps TRBD1 (5 bases). The CDR3 contains 14 residues. Trimming removed 4 bases at V and 5 bases at J, with 13 bases between. CDR1 is SGHRS, CDR2 YFSETQ, per germline.

The CDR3 DNA sequence: TGTGCCAGCAGCCAAGATTGGCAGGGGGCAAGCGGCTACACCTTC. It yields the protein CASSQDWQGASGYTF. V and J are TRBV14 and TRBJ1-2, with 8 bases identical to TRBD1. In germline, CDR1 is SGHDN, CDR2 FVKESK. The CDR3 has 15 residues. The trim removed 0 bases at V and 8 bases at J, leaving 8 bases unmatched. Based on the CDR3 plus reference TRBV14 and TRBJ1-2, the full variable domain is EAGVTQFPSHSVIEKGQTVTLRCDPISGHDNLYWYRRVMGKEIKFLLHFVKESKQDESGMPNNRFLAERTGGTYSTLKVQPAELEDSGVYFCASSQDWQGASGYTFGSGTRLTVV.

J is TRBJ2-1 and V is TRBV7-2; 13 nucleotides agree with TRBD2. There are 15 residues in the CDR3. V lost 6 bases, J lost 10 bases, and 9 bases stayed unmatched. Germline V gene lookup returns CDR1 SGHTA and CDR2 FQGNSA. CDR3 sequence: CASRPTSGGAGEQFF. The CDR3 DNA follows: TGTGCCAGCAGACCTACTAGCGGGGGGGCTGGAGAGCAGTTCTTC.

The CDR3 DNA is TGTGCCAGTAGTATGGGCTACGAGCAGTACTTC. Amino acid sequence: CASSMGYEQYF. The rearrangement links TRBV19 to TRBJ2-7, with unresolved D. The germline V gene encodes CDR1 LNHDA and CDR2 SQIVND (reference sequence). The CDR3 has 11 residues. Trimming left V 3 bases short and J 3 bases short, with 3 bases between.

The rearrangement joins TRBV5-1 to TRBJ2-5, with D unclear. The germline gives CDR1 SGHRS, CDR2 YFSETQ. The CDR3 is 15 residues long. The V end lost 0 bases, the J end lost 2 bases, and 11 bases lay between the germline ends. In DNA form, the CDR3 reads TGCGCCAGCAGCTTGGGAGGTCTATTGCAAGAGACCCAGTACTTC. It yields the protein CASSLGGLLQETQYF.

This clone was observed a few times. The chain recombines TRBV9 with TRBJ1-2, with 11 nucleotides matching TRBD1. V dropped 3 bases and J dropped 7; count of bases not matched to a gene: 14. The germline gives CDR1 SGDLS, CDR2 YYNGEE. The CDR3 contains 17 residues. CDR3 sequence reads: CASSETPDRGRFFGYTF. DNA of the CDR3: TGTGCCAGCAGCGAAACCCCGGACAGGGGGCGATTTTTTGGCTACACCTTC.

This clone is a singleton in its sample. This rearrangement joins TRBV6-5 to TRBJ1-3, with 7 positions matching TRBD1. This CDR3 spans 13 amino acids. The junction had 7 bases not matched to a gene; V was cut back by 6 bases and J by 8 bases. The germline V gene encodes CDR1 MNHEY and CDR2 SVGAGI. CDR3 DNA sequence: TGTGCCAGCAGAACCATGGGACAGCACACCATATATTTT. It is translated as CASRTMGQHTIYF.

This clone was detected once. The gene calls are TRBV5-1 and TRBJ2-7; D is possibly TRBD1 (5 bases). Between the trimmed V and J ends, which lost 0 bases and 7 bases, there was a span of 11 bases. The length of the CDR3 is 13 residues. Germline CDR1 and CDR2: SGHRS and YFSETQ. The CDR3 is CASSLGQRGEQYF. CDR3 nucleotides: TGCGCCAGCAGCTTGGGACAGCGTGGGGAGCAGTACTTC. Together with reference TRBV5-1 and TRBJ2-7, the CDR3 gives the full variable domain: KAGVTQTPRYLIKTRGQQVTLSCSPISGHRSVSWYQQTPGQGLQFLFEYFSETQRNKGNFPGRFSGRQFSNSRSEMNVSTLELGDSALYLCASSLGQRGEQYFGPGTRLTVT.

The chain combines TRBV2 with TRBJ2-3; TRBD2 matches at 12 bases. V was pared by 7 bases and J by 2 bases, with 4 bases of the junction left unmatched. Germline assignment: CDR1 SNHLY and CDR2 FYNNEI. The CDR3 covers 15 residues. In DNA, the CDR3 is TGTGCCAGCAAACGACTAGCGGGGGTCACAGATACGCAGTATTTT. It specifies CASKRLAGVTDTQYF.

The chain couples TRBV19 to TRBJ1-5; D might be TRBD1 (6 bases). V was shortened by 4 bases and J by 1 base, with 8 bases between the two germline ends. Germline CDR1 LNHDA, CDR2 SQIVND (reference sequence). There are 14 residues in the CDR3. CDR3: CASSTDSSNQPQHF. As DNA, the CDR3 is TGTGCCAGTAGTACGGACAGCAGCAATCAGCCCCAGCATTTT.

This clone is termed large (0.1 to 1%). The CDR3 protein is CASSLAGAGLNQETQYF. The CDR3 bases are TGTGCCAGCAGCTTGGCCGGAGCGGGGCTGAACCAAGAGACCCAGTACTTC. The gene calls are TRBV5-6 and TRBJ2-5; 7 bases agree with TRBD2. CDR3 length equals 17 residues. Germline V gene lookup returns CDR1 SGHDT and CDR2 YYEEEE. The V gene end was trimmed by 0 bases and the J gene end by 0 bases; junction bases not matched to a gene: 8.

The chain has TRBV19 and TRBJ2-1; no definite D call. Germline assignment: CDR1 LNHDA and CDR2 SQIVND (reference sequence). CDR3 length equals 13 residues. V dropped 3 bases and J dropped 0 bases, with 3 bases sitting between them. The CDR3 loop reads CASSMTSYNEQFF. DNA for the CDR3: TGTGCCAGTAGTATGACCTCCTACAATGAGCAGTTCTTC. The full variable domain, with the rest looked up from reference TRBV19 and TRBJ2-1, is DGGITQSPKYLFRKEGQNVTLSCEQNLNHDAMYWYRQDPGQGLRLIYYSQIVNDFQKGDIAEGYSVSREKKESFPLTVTSAQKNPTAFYLCASSMTSYNEQFFGPGTRLTVL.

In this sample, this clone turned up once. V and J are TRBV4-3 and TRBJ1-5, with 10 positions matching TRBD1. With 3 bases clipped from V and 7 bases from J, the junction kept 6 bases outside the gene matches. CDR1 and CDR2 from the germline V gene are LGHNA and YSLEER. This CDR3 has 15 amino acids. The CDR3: CASSQGPGQGQPQHF. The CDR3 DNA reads TGCGCCAGCAGCCAGGGCCCGGGACAGGGGCAGCCCCAGCATTTT.

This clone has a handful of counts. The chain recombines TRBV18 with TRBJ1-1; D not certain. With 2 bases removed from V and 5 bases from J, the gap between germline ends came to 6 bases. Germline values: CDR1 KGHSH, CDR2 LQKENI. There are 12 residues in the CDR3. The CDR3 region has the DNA TGTGCCAGCTCACCATATATGACTGAAGCTTTCTTT. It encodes CASSPYMTEAFF.

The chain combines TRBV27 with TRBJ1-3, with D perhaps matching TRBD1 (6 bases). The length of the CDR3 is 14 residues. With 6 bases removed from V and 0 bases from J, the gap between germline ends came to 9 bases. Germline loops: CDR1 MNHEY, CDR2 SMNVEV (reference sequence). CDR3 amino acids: CASSRDTSGNTIYF. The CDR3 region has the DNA TGTGCCAGCAGCCGGGACACCTCTGGAAACACCATATATTTT.

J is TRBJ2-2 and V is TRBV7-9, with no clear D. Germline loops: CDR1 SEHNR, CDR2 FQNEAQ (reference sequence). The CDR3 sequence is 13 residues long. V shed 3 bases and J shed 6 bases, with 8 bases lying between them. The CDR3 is CASSFLLAGELFF. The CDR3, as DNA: TGTGCCAGCAGCTTTCTCCTCGCCGGGGAGCTGTTTTTT.

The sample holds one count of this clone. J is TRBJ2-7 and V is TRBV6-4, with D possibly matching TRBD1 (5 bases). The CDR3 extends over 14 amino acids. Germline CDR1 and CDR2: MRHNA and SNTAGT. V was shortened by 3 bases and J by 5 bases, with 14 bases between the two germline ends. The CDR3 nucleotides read TGTGCCAGCAGTGAGTGGGCAGGGCGAAACGAGCAGTACTTC. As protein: CASSEWAGRNEQYF.

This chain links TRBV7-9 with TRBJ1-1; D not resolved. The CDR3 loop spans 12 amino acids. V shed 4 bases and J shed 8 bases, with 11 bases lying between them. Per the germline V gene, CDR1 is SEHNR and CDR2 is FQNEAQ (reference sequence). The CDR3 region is CASSSAAGEAFF. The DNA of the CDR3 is TGTGCCAGCAGCTCAGCAGCGGGGGAAGCTTTCTTT.